The 7 T cell receptor beta chains in this list originate from one sample, sequenced in a study of T cells in Graves' hyperthyroidism and ophthalmopathy. TCR beta CDR3 sequences were amplified from RNA transcripts. TCR CDR3 underwent first-round RT-PCR with the HTBI primer set. In TCRdb, the multiplex PCR reads were re-called with MiXCR into one record per CDR3 protein. The sample contains nearly 600,000 distinct CDR3 sequences, 13% to 15% of which appear only once. The material sequenced was blood. All receptors derive from a woman under 30 with Graves' ophthalmopathy.

At least ten counts were recorded for this clonotype. This chain uses TRBV11-3 with TRBJ2-4; 7 bases fit TRBD2. With 5 bases clipped from V and 0 bases from J, the junction kept 13 bases outside the gene matches. The CDR3 runs to 18 residues. CDR1 and CDR2 from the germline V gene are SGHNT and YENEEA. CDR3 nucleotides: TGTGCCAGCAGCCCGGCGGTGGGGGACTACCGAGCCAAAAACATTCAGTACTTC. As protein: CASSPAVGDYRAKNIQYF.

To note about this clonotype: With a much larger clone just one base away, this may be a read error. No conserved phenylalanine or tryptophan is present at the end of the CDR3, so a read error is the likely explanation. The chain links TRBV7-2 to TRBJ2-1; no clear D. Germline CDR1 is SGHTA and CDR2 is FQGNSA. This CDR3 spans 13 amino acids. Trimming left V 0 bases short and J 5 bases short, with 5 bases between. The CDR3 region is CASSLAPDNEQFL. In DNA, the CDR3 is TGTGCCAGCAGCTTAGCGCCAGACAATGAGCAGTTCCTC.

This clonotype was counted only a few times. J is TRBJ2-1 and V is TRBV12-5; 9 nucleotides align to TRBD2. Germline CDR1 is LGHNT and CDR2 is FRNRAP. J was trimmed by 8 bases and V by 1 base; bases with no gene match: 6. The CDR3 contains 15 residues. Here the CDR3 reads CASGLGKGLAYEQFF. Here the CDR3 DNA reads TGTGCTAGTGGTTTGGGAAAGGGACTAGCTTATGAGCAGTTCTTC.

In regard to this clonotype: A much larger clone differs by one base, so this may be a read error. V is TRBV6-4 and J is TRBJ2-1; TRBD1 or TRBD2 may be the D gene (5 bases each). The CDR3 has 14 residues. The germline V gene has CDR1 MRHNA and CDR2 SNTAGT. CDR3 nucleotide sequence: TGTGTCAGCTCCGAAGGGGAGCGGTACAATGAGCAGTTCTTC. Residues: CVSSEGERYNEQFF.

The rearrangement uses TRBV27 and TRBJ2-6; 9 nucleotides align to TRBD1. This CDR3 region has 18 residues. V shed 4 bases, J shed 2 bases, and the junction held 9 bases outside the gene matches. The V gene's germline CDR1 is MNHEY and CDR2 SMNVEV (reference sequence). The CDR3 nucleotides read TGTGCCAGCAGTTCACCGGGACAGGGTATCGCTGGGGCCAACGTCCTGACTTTC. It translates to CASSSPGQGIAGANVLTF.

The table lists this clonotype with many counts. This chain connects TRBV6-1 to TRBJ2-7, with 7 bases fitting TRBD2. The trim removed 5 bases at V and 4 bases at J, leaving 14 bases unmatched. The CDR3 is 16 residues long. The germline CDR1 and CDR2 sequences are MNHNS and SASEGT. The CDR3 sequence: CASSHPREGGGYEQYF. CDR3 sequence (DNA): TGTGCCAGCAGTCACCCCAGGGAGGGTGGTGGGTACGAGCAGTACTTC.

This clonotype was detected a few times. The chain uses TRBV4-2 and TRBJ2-1; TRBD2 matches at 15 bases. The CDR3 totals 16 residues. The germline V gene has CDR1 LGHNA and CDR2 YNFKEQ. V lost 3 bases and J lost 7; bases outside the gene matches: 4. CDR3 amino acids: CASSQAGTSGRNEQFF. Written as DNA, the CDR3 is TGTGCCAGCAGCCAGGCCGGGACTAGCGGGAGGAATGAGCAGTTCTTC.